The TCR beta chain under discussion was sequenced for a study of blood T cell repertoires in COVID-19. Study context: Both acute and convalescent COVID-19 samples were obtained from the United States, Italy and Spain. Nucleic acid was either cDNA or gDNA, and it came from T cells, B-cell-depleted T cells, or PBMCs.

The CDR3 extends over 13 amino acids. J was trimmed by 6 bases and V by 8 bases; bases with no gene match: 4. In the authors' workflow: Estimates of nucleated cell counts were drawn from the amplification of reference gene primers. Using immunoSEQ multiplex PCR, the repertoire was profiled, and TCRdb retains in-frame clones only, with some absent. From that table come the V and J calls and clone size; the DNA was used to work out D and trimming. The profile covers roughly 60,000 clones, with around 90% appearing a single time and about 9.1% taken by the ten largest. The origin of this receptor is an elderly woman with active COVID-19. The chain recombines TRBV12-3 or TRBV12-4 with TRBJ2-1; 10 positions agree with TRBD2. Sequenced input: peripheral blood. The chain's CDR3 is CASGSGRVNEQFF. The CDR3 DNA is TGTGCCAGCGGGAGCGGGAGGGTCAATGAGCAGTTCTTC.